These T cell receptor beta chains were read from a single sample in a study of T cells in Graves' hyperthyroidism and ophthalmopathy. TCRdb re-called the multiplex PCR reads with MiXCR, one entry per CDR3 protein. The sample includes approximately 690,000 distinct CDR3 sequences, more than 12% of them seen just once. Material for sequencing was blood. All receptors come from a woman aged 50 to 60 with Graves' ophthalmopathy. Each CDR3 is given with its conserved first and last residue. Fields, in order: D gene, V gene, clone size, J gene, CDR3 DNA, CDR3 protein. The D gene is left open where the match is weak. Size is stated for part of the rows, as once, few or many counts, or as a class when the clone is expanded.

D: TRBD1
V: TRBV15
size: many
J: TRBJ1-5
DNA: TGTGCCACCAGCAGGGGACAGATCGTAAGCAATCAGCCCCAGCATTTT
CDR3: CATSRGQIVSNQPQHF

D: TRBD1
V: TRBV6-5
size: few
J: TRBJ2-2
DNA: TGTGCCAGCAGTTACTCGACGGGACAGGCCACCGGGGAGCTGTTTTTT
CDR3: CASSYSTGQATGELFF

D: TRBD2
V: TRBV7-2
size: NA
J: TRBJ2-7
DNA: TGTGCCAGCAGCTTAGGGTCGACGGCGGGAGAATGGTACGAGCAGTACTTC
CDR3: CASSLGSTAGEWYEQYF

D: TRBD2
V: TRBV7-9
size: few
J: TRBJ2-7
DNA: TGTGCCAGCAGCTTAGTCCGCGGAGCGGGAAACTACGAGCAGTACTTC
CDR3: CASSLVRGAGNYEQYF

D: NA
V: TRBV10-3
size: NA
J: TRBJ1-6
DNA: TGTGCCATCAGTGAGAGGGCCAGTAGAAGGGATTCACCCCTCCACTTT
CDR3: CAISERASRRDSPLHF

D: NA
V: TRBV4-3
size: few
J: TRBJ1-5
DNA: TGCGCCAGCAGCCAGGACGATAAAGGGGGTCAGCCCCAGCATTTT
CDR3: CASSQDDKGGQPQHF

D: NA
V: TRBV20-1
size: many
J: TRBJ2-1
DNA: TGCAGTGCTAGAGACCCCAGGGCCGGGGGCAATGAGCAGTTCTTC
CDR3: CSARDPRAGGNEQFF

D: NA
V: TRBV30
size: few
J: TRBJ2-1
DNA: TGTGCCTGGACTAAGTCCAGGAATGAGCAGTTCTTC
CDR3: CAWTKSRNEQFF

D: TRBD2
V: TRBV29-1
size: NA
J: TRBJ2-1
DNA: TGCAGCGCCCTGGGAGGACTAGCGGGAATGGGTTCCTACAATGAGCAGTTCTTC
CDR3: CSALGGLAGMGSYNEQFF

D: TRBD2
V: TRBV4-1
size: NA
J: TRBJ2-7
DNA: TGCGCCAGCAGCCAAGAATCTAGCGGCACCTACGAGCAGTACTTC
CDR3: CASSQESSGTYEQYF

D: TRBD2
V: TRBV4-3
size: NA
J: TRBJ2-7
DNA: TGCGCCAGCAGCCAAGGAGCCGGGACTAGCCACGAGCAGTACTTC
CDR3: CASSQGAGTSHEQYF

D: TRBD1
V: TRBV5-1
size: many
J: TRBJ2-4
DNA: TGCGCCAGCAGCTTGATGGACAGGACGAACATTCAGTACTTC
CDR3: CASSLMDRTNIQYF

D: TRBD2
V: TRBV28
size: many
J: TRBJ2-5
DNA: TGTGCCAGCAGTTCCCCGGCTAGCGGGAGCCCTGGGGAGACCCAGTACTTC
CDR3: CASSSPASGSPGETQYF

D: NA
V: TRBV9
size: NA
J: TRBJ2-3
DNA: TGTGCCAGCAGCGTATTAGACACTCAAGATACGCAGTATTTT
CDR3: CASSVLDTQDTQYF

D: NA
V: TRBV10-3
size: once
J: TRBJ1-5
DNA: TGTGCCATCAGTGACACGGAAAATCAGCCCCAGCATTTT
CDR3: CAISDTENQPQHF

D: TRBD1
V: TRBV6-9
size: few
J: TRBJ2-3
DNA: TGTGCCAGCAGTTACCCCCAGGGGGCGCATGAAGATACGCAGTATTTT
CDR3: CASSYPQGAHEDTQYF

D: NA
V: TRBV28
size: few
J: TRBJ1-6
DNA: TGTGCCAGCCGGTATGATACAGAGTATAATTCACCCCTCCACTTT
CDR3: CASRYDTEYNSPLHF

D: TRBD2
V: TRBV28
size: many
J: TRBJ2-2
DNA: TGTGCCAGCAGTTTATCTAGCGGGAGGAACACCGGGGAGCTGTTTTTT
CDR3: CASSLSSGRNTGELFF

D: TRBD1
V: TRBV7-2
size: many
J: TRBJ2-1
DNA: TGTGCCAGCAGCCCGCCTTACCGGGACAGGGGGAATGAGCAGTTCTTC
CDR3: CASSPPYRDRGNEQFF

D: NA
V: TRBV7-9
size: many
J: TRBJ2-1
DNA: TGTGCCAGCAGCGTAGACGCATTGGATGAGCAGTTCTTC
CDR3: CASSVDALDEQFF

D: NA
V: TRBV7-2
size: many
J: TRBJ1-1
DNA: TGTGCCAGCAGCCCGCAGAGATACAACACTGAAGCTTTCTTT
CDR3: CASSPQRYNTEAFF

D: NA
V: TRBV20-1
size: NA
J: TRBJ2-5
DNA: TGCAGTGCTAGACAGCGGCGGTTCCAAGAGACCCAGTACTTC
CDR3: CSARQRRFQETQYF

D: NA
V: TRBV27
size: many
J: TRBJ1-2
DNA: TGTGCCAGCAGTTTAAATCGGGGAAACTATGGCTACACCTTC
CDR3: CASSLNRGNYGYTF

D: NA
V: TRBV20-1
size: many
J: TRBJ2-3
DNA: TGCAGTGCCCCCATTCGTGGGCAGACAGATACGCAGTATTTT
CDR3: CSAPIRGQTDTQYF

D: NA
V: TRBV28
size: many
J: TRBJ2-4
DNA: TGTGCCAGCAGTTACAGGGACGTAGCCAAAAACATTCAGTACTTC
CDR3: CASSYRDVAKNIQYF

D: NA
V: TRBV6-2/TRBV6-3
size: many
J: TRBJ1-1
DNA: TGTGCCAGCAGTTGGGGGGTCCCTCTTGAAGCTTTCTTT
CDR3: CASSWGVPLEAFF

D: TRBD1
V: TRBV12-3/TRBV12-4
size: NA
J: TRBJ1-5
DNA: TGTGCCAGCAGCCCGACAGGGTCCAGTCAGCCCCAGCATTTT
CDR3: CASSPTGSSQPQHF

D: NA
V: TRBV7-2
size: many
J: TRBJ1-6
DNA: TGTGCCAGCAGCTTAACATCCTATAATTCACCCCTCCACTTT
CDR3: CASSLTSYNSPLHF

D: TRBD2
V: TRBV7-2
size: many
J: TRBJ2-7
DNA: TGTGCCAGCAGCTTCCCCCTCCTAGCGGGAACCGGTTACGAGCAGTACTTC
CDR3: CASSFPLLAGTGYEQYF

D: NA
V: TRBV15
size: many
J: TRBJ1-1
DNA: TGTGCCACCAGCAGAGCTGGGGGGCCTGAAGCTTTCTTT
CDR3: CATSRAGGPEAFF

D: TRBD2
V: TRBV28
size: NA
J: TRBJ2-1
DNA: TGTGCCAGCCATCGGGAGGGGTTAGGCAATGAGCAGTTCTTC
CDR3: CASHREGLGNEQFF

D: NA
V: TRBV18
size: NA
J: TRBJ2-2
DNA: TGTGCCAGCTCACGAGCACAGGGTATCACCGGGGAGCTGTTTTTT
CDR3: CASSRAQGITGELFF

D: TRBD2
V: TRBV11-3
size: many
J: TRBJ2-5
DNA: TGTGCCAGCAGCCCCCTTGCGGGAGGAGGGCAAGAGACCCAGTACTTC
CDR3: CASSPLAGGGQETQYF

D: TRBD1
V: TRBV2
size: NA
J: TRBJ1-5
DNA: TGCGCCAGCAGCTATACTGGACAGGGTGGTAATCAGCCCCAGCATTTT
CDR3: CASSYTGQGGNQPQHF

D: NA
V: TRBV7-2
size: few
J: TRBJ1-2
DNA: TGTGCCAGCAGCCGGATTTGGAGGGAACGCTATGGCTACACCTTC
CDR3: CASSRIWRERYGYTF

D: TRBD1
V: TRBV29-1
size: NA
J: TRBJ1-2
DNA: TGCAGCGTTAGTCAGGGGGTGCCCCGTTATGGCTACACCTTC
CDR3: CSVSQGVPRYGYTF